This T cell receptor beta chain originates from a study of CD8 T cells in Susac syndrome. V was clipped by 0 bases and J by 4 bases, with 0 bases between them. Germline V lookup: CDR1 MGHRA, CDR2 YSYEKL. This CDR3 spans 11 amino acids. The authors reverse transcribed roughly 0.5 to 1 ug RNA with random hexamers. TCRdb recomputed calls from the immunoSEQ multiplex PCR reads with MiXCR, one row per CDR3 protein. The repertoire consists of 150,000 to 200,000 distinct CDR3 sequences, with nearly 97% occurring once and the leading ten covering around 0.096%. From blood CD8+ and CD4+ T cells, the TCR beta chain was sequenced. Each Susac syndrome patient had definite or probable disease by recently defined criteria. Negative isolation was used for CD8+ and CD4+ T cells and FACS enrichment for TEMRA cells. This clonotype was observed a handful of times.

The clonotype was recovered from a human donor with Susac syndrome. The chain couples TRBV4-1 to TRBJ2-5; no reliable D call. The sequenced sample consisted of CD4+ T cells from PBMCs. CDR3 region: CASSQEETQYF. CDR3 in DNA: TGCGCCAGCAGCCAAGAAGAGACCCAGTACTTC.